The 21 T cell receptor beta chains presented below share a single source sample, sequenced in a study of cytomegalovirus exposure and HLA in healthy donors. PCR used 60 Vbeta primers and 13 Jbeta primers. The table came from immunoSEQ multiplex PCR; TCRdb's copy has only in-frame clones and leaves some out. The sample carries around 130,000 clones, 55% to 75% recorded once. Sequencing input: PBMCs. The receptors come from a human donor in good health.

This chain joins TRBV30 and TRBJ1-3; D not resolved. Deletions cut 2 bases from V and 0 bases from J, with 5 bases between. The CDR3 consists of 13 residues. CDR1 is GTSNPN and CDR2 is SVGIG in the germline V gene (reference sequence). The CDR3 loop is CAWSRSSGNTIYF. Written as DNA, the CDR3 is TGTGCCTGGAGTAGGAGCTCTGGAAACACCATATATTTT.

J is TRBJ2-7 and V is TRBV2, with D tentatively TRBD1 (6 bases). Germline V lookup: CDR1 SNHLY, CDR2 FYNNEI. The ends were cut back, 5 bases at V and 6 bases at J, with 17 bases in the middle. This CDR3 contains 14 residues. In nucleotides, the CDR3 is TGTGCCAGCAGTTTAACAGGGAACGAGGGCGAGCAGTACTTC. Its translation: CASSLTGNEGEQYF.

CDR3 in amino acids: CASSFEAGGTEAFF. For the CDR3, the DNA is TGCGCCAGCAGCTTTGAGGCAGGGGGCACTGAAGCTTTCTTT. The chain has TRBV5-1 and TRBJ1-1; 7 positions agree with TRBD1. The trim removed 2 bases at V and 4 bases at J, leaving 5 bases unmatched. Germline CDR1 SGHRS, CDR2 YFSETQ. This CDR3 has 14 amino acids. Full variable domain (rest looked up from reference TRBV5-1 and TRBJ1-1): KAGVTQTPRYLIKTRGQQVTLSCSPISGHRSVSWYQQTPGQGLQFLFEYFSETQRNKGNFPGRFSGRQFSNSRSEMNVSTLELGDSALYLCASSFEAGGTEAFFGQGTRLTVV.

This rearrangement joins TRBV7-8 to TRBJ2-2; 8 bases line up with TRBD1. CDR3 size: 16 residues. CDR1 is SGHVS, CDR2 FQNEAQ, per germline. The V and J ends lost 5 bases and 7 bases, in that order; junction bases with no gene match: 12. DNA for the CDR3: TGTGCCAGCAGCGACCGGACAGGGATCGGGTTCGGGGAGCTGTTTTTT. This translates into CASSDRTGIGFGELFF.

This CDR3 reads CASRPGTGANYGYTF. In DNA form, the CDR3 reads TGTGCCAGTAGGCCGGGGACAGGAGCTAACTATGGCTACACCTTC. The chain is built from TRBV19 and TRBJ1-2; 8 bases map to TRBD1. The CDR3 has 15 residues. Germline V CDR1 and CDR2: LNHDA, SQIVND (reference sequence). Losses at the gene ends were 6 bases for V and 0 bases for J; bases not matched to a gene: 6.

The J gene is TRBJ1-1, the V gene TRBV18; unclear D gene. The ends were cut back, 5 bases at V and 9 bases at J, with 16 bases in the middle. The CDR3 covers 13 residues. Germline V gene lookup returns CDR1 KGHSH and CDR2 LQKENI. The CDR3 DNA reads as TGTGCCAGCTCATTAGGAGGTGGTGAAAAAGCTTTCTTT. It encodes CASSLGGGEKAFF.

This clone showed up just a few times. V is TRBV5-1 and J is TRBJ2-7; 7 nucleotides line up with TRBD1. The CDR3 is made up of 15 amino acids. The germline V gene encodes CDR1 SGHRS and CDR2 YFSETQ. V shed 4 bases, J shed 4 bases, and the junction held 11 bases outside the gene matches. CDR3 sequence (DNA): TGCGCCAGCAGCAAGGAACCGGGACAGATATACGAGCAGTACTTC. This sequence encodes CASSKEPGQIYEQYF.

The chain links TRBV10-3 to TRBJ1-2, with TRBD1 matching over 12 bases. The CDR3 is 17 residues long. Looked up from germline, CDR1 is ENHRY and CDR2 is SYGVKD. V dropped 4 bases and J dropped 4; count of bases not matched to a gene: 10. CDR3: CAISGTGTGGSIYGYTF. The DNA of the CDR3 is TGTGCCATCAGTGGCACCGGGACAGGGGGCAGTATCTATGGCTACACCTTC.

CDR3: CASSPPRGQVNTEAFF. The CDR3 DNA is TGTGCCAGCTCACCACCGCGGGGACAGGTGAACACTGAAGCTTTCTTT. The J gene is TRBJ1-1, the V gene TRBV18; TRBD1 aligns across 8 bases. V lost 0 bases and J lost 0; bases outside the gene matches: 3. This CDR3 contains 16 residues. CDR1 KGHSH and CDR2 LQKENI come from the germline V gene.

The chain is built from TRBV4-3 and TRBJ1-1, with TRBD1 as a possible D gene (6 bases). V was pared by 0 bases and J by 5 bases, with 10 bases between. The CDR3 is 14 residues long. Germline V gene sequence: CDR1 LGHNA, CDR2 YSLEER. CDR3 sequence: CASSQESRGTEAFF. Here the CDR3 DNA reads TGCGCCAGCAGCCAAGAAAGCAGGGGAACTGAAGCTTTCTTT.

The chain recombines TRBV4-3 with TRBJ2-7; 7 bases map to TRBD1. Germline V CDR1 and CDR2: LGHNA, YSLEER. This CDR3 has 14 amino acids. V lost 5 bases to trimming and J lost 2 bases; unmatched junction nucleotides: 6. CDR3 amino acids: CASSTRQGPYEQYF. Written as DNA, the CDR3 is TGCGCCAGCAGCACCCGACAGGGTCCCTACGAGCAGTACTTC.

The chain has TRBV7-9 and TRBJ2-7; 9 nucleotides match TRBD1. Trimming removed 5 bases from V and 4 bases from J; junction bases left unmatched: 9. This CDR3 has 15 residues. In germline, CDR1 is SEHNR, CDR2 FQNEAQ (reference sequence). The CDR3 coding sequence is TGTGCCAGCAGCGCACCGTGGGGACAGGGTTACGAGCAGTACTTC. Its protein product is CASSAPWGQGYEQYF.

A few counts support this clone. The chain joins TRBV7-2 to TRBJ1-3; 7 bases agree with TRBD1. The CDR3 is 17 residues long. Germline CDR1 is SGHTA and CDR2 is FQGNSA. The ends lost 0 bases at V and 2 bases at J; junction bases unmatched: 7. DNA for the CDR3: TGTGCCAGCAGCTTAGCTACTACAGGGGTCCCTGGAAACACCATATATTTT. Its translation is CASSLATTGVPGNTIYF.

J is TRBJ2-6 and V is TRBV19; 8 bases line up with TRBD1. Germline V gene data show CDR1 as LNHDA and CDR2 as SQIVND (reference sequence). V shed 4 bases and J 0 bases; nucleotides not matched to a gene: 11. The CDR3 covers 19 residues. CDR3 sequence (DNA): TGTGCCAGTAGTAGGCTTTCGACAGGGGCCTTCTCTGGGGCCAACGTCCTGACTTTC. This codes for CASSRLSTGAFSGANVLTF.

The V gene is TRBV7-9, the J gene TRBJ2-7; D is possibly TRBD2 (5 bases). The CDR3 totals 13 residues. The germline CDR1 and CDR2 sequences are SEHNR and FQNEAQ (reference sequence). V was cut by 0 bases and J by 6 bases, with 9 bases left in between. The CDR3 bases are TGTGCCAGCAGCTTAGCGGCGGGTTTCGAGCAGTACTTC. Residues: CASSLAAGFEQYF.

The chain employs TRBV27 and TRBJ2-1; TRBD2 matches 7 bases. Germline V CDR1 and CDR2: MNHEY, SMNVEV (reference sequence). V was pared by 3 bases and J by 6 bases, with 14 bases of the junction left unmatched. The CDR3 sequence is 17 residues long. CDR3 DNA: TGTGCCAGCAGTTTGTCGGGCGGGCGGGAGTATCTCAATGAGCAGTTCTTC. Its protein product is CASSLSGGREYLNEQFF.

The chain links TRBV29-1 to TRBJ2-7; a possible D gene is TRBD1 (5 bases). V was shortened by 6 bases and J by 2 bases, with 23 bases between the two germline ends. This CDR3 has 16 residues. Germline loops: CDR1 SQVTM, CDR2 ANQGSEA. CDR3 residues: CSVGGRAGQGTYEQYF. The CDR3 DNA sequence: TGCAGCGTGGGCGGACGGGCAGGGCAGGGTACCTACGAGCAGTACTTC.

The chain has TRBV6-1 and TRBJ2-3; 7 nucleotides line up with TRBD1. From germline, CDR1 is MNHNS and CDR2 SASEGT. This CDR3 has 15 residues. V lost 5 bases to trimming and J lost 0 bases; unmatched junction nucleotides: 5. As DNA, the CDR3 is TGTGCCAGCAGTAACAGGGGTGGAAGCACAGATACGCAGTATTTT. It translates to CASSNRGGSTDTQYF.

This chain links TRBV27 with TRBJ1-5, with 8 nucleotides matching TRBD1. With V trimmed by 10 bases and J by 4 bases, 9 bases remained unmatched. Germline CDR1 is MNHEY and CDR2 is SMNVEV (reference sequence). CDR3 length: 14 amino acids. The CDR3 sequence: CANHSRDRNQPQHF. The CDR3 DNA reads TGTGCCAACCATTCCCGGGACAGGAATCAGCCCCAGCATTTT.

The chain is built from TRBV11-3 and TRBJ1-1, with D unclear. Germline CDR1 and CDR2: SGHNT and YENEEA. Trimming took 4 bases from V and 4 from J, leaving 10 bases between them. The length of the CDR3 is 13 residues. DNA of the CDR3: TGTGCCAGCAGCTCCCGGGGTACCACTGAAGCTTTCTTT. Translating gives CASSSRGTTEAFF.

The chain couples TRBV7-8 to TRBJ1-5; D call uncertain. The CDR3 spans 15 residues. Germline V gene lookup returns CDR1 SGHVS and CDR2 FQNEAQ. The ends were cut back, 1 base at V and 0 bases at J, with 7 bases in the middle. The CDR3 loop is CASSLGLNSNQPQHF. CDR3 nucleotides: TGTGCCAGCAGCTTAGGGCTTAATAGCAATCAGCCCCAGCATTTT.